This is a list of T cell receptor beta chains from one sample in a study of blood T cell repertoires in COVID-19. Only in-frame clones appear in the TCRdb table, and some are missing; sequencing was by immunoSEQ multiplex PCR. The sample shows under 110,000 clones, about 90% of them seen only once. The sample was peripheral blood. These receptor sequences come from a man in his fifties or sixties with acute or convalescent COVID-19. Each CDR3 is given with its conserved first and last residue. The order of the fields is D gene, CDR3 length, V gene, clone size, J gene, CDR3 DNA, CDR3 protein. A D gene is named only where the DNA matches it firmly. Only part of the rows carry a size: once, few, many, or a class if the clone is expanded.

>TRBD1|13|TRBV7-9|-|TRBJ1-2
TGTGCCAGCAGCTTAGGGGACAGCTATGGCTACACCTTC
CASSLGDSYGYTF
>-|14|TRBV7-2|-|TRBJ1-2
TGTGCCAGCAGCGGCAGGACAGTCAACTATGGCTACACCTTC
CASSGRTVNYGYTF
>-|15|TRBV5-1|-|TRBJ2-7
TGCGCCAGCAGCCGGCAAGGGGCTATATCCTACGAGCAGTACTTC
CASSRQGAISYEQYF
>TRBD1|13|TRBV24-1|-|TRBJ1-5
TGTGCCACCAGGGACAGGGAAGGTCAGCCCCAGCATTTT
CATRDREGQPQHF
>-|14|TRBV9|once|TRBJ1-5
TGTGCCAGCAGCGTAGGGTCAGGGGATCAGCCCCAGCATTTT
CASSVGSGDQPQHF
>-|12|TRBV5-1|-|TRBJ2-3
TGCGCCAGCAGCTCAGGACTAGATACGCAGTATTTT
CASSSGLDTQYF
>-|14|TRBV4-3|-|TRBJ1-5
TGCGCCAGCAGCCTGTCAGAAGGGGATCAGCCCCAGCATTTT
CASSLSEGDQPQHF
>-|15|TRBV3-1/TRBV3-2|-|TRBJ1-1
TGTGCCAGCAGCGAACAGGGTTTAGTGGGCACTGAAGCTTTCTTT
CASSEQGLVGTEAFF
>-|14|TRBV3-1/TRBV3-2|-|TRBJ2-5
TGTGCCAGCAGCCAGGGGGCCTCCCAAGAGACCCAGTACTTC
CASSQGASQETQYF
>-|12|TRBV9|-|TRBJ1-1
TGTGCCAGCAGTAGTTCGTTGGGGGGAACTTTCTTT
CASSSSLGGTFF
>-|12|TRBV7-9|-|TRBJ1-2
TGTGCCAGCAGCACGGACAGCTATGGCTACACCTTC
CASSTDSYGYTF
>TRBD1|15|TRBV11-2|-|TRBJ1-1
TGTGCCAGCAGCCGTGCCTCAGGGGGCCTCACTGAAGCTTTCTTT
CASSRASGGLTEAFF
>-|13|TRBV5-6|few|TRBJ1-2
TGTGCCAGCAGCTTGGATGTGGCCTATGGCTACACCTTC
CASSLDVAYGYTF
>-|13|TRBV5-1|-|TRBJ2-2
TGCGCCAGCAGCCGACAGGTAGCCGGGGAGCTGTTTTTT
CASSRQVAGELFF
>-|14|TRBV9|-|TRBJ2-2
TGTGCCAGCGGGGAGGCCCCGAACACCGGGGAGCTGTTTTTT
CASGEAPNTGELFF
>TRBD2|15|TRBV7-3|-|TRBJ2-2
TGTGCCAGCAGCTCCGGGACTAGCAGCACCGGGGAGCTGTTTTTT
CASSSGTSSTGELFF
>TRBD2|15|TRBV5-1|-|TRBJ2-3
TGCGCCAGCAGCCGGACTAGCGGGGGAACGGATACGCAGTATTTT
CASSRTSGGTDTQYF
>-|14|TRBV7-2|few|TRBJ2-4
TGTGCCAGCAGCTTTGGACTAGCCAAAAACATTCAGTACTTC
CASSFGLAKNIQYF
>-|14|TRBV5-1|-|TRBJ1-6
TGCGCCAGCAGCTTGGGAGGGTTTGATTCACCCCTCCACTTT
CASSLGGFDSPLHF
>TRBD1|12|TRBV29-1|-|TRBJ1-2
TGCAGCGTTGTGAGGGGGCTGGAGGGCTACACCTTC
CSVVRGLEGYTF
>TRBD2|16|TRBV5-1|-|TRBJ2-3
TGCGCCAGCACCATGGATCCGGGACTAGCGACAGATACGCAGTATTTT
CASTMDPGLATDTQYF
>TRBD2|16|TRBV9|-|TRBJ2-7
TGTGCCAGCAGCGCCGGAGCCGGGACTAGCAGGGGGGAGCAGTACTTC
CASSAGAGTSRGEQYF
>-|18|TRBV6-2/TRBV6-3|-|TRBJ2-1
TGTGCCAGCAGTTACCCTTCCTTACGACAGTACTCCTACAATGAGCAGTTCTTC
CASSYPSLRQYSYNEQFF
>TRBD1|15|TRBV4-1|-|TRBJ1-2
TGCGCCAGCAGCCCTGGACAGGGGCCGGTATATGGCTACACCTTC
CASSPGQGPVYGYTF
>TRBD1|15|TRBV7-2|-|TRBJ2-3
TGTGCCAGCAGCCCGACAGGGGCCGCACAGATAACGCAGTATTTT
CASSPTGAAQITQYF
>-|15|TRBV2|-|TRBJ2-1
TGTGCCAGCAGTCAGGCTAGCGCCTGGCGGGATGAGCAGTTCTTC
CASSQASAWRDEQFF
>-|11|TRBV5-1|few|TRBJ2-7
TGCGCCAGCGGAGTAGGCTACGAGCAGTACTTC
CASGVGYEQYF
>-|12|TRBV5-4|-|TRBJ1-2
TGTGCCAGCAGGGGGGGGGCTCCTGGCTACACCTTC
CASRGGAPGYTF
>TRBD1|16|TRBV19|-|TRBJ2-7
TGTGCCAGTAGTCCTAACAGGGGGCGAATTTCCTACGAGCAGTACTTC
CASSPNRGRISYEQYF
>-|13|TRBV6-9|-|TRBJ1-2
TGTGCCAGCAGTTCCCTTCCTAACTATGGCTACACCTTC
CASSSLPNYGYTF
>-|16|TRBV5-6|-|TRBJ2-3
TGTGCCAGCAGCTTTATGACAGGAGGTATTCTAGATACGCAGTATTTT
CASSFMTGGILDTQYF
>-|13|TRBV29-1|-|TRBJ1-1
TGCAGCGACTACGACGGGGGGAGCACTGAAGCTTTCTTT
CSDYDGGSTEAFF
>-|12|TRBV5-1|few|TRBJ2-7
TGCGCCAGCAGCTTGACCGGCTACGAGCAGTACTTC
CASSLTGYEQYF
>-|14|TRBV3-1/TRBV3-2|-|TRBJ1-5
TGTGCCAGCAGCCAAGTTATCAGCAATCAGCCCCAGCATTTT
CASSQVISNQPQHF
>TRBD2|15|TRBV11-2|-|TRBJ2-7
TGTGCCAGCAGGCCTTGGGTGGGACTAGCCCACGAGCAGTACTTC
CASRPWVGLAHEQYF
>-|14|TRBV19|once|TRBJ2-2
TGTGCCAGTAGTATCACGGGGAACACCGGGGAGCTGTTTTTT
CASSITGNTGELFF
>-|18|TRBV4-1|-|TRBJ1-1
TGCGCCAGCAGCCAGAAGGGAGGGAACGGTGTTTTGAACACTGAAGCTTTCTTT
CASSQKGGNGVLNTEAFF
>-|15|TRBV7-8|once|TRBJ1-4
TGTGCCAGCAGCTTAGCCGAGACTAGGAGTGAAAAACTGTTTTTT
CASSLAETRSEKLFF
>-|14|TRBV11-2|-|TRBJ1-4
TGTGCCAGCAGCTTAGGCGGACAGAATGAAAAACTGTTTTTT
CASSLGGQNEKLFF
>TRBD2|13|TRBV5-4|-|TRBJ2-1
TGTGCCAGCAGCACCGGGACTACGAGTAAGCAGTTCTTC
CASSTGTTSKQFF
>TRBD2|15|TRBV6-5|-|TRBJ2-1
TGTGCCAGCAGCCTCGGGACTAGCCATATGGATGAGCAGTTCTTC
CASSLGTSHMDEQFF
>TRBD1|14|TRBV5-4|-|TRBJ2-2
TGTGCCAGCAGCTTGGAACAGGGGAACGGGGAGCTGTTTTTT
CASSLEQGNGELFF